Given below is one TCR beta chain in context. This clonotype was found many times. The specificity of this receptor is unknown. No quality values exist for individual bases; no much larger clone is one base distant. cDNA was synthesized by template-switch 5'RACE using a primer with a 10-nucleotide random unique molecular identifier that tagged each TCR transcript. Each sequencing run produced over 180 million TCR-beta sequences covering 15-18 subjects. The RNeasy kit was used for extraction of total RNA. The KAPA Real-time Library Amplification kit was used to amplify TCR-beta VDJ regions with primers targeting the TCR constant region and the 5'RACE anchor. A first PCR added sample indexes and Illumina adaptors, and a second PCR then raised library yield. After Ampure bead purification, the roughly 650 bp TCR product was size-selected on a 2% E-gel SizeSelection system. Library quality was checked on a Bioanalyzer, concentration was measured with Qubit, and libraries were quantified with the Kapa Library Quantification kit before pooling. Paired-end 2 x 150 bp sequencing of the libraries was performed on an Illumina HiSeq 2500. To increase sequence diversity, roughly 24-32% phiX was spiked into each library pool. On the study's bioinformatics: Quality-filtered reads were processed with the UMI-based MiGEC pipeline, and over 90% of raw TCR sequences were removed by the MiGEC pipeline during error correction. VDJ genes were aligned to IMGT germline references, and clonotypes were defined by unique CDR3 amino acid sequence plus V-J genes. Clonal expansion, Shannon diversity and CDR3 relatedness were evaluated with VDJtools (CalcPairwiseDistances, ClusterSamples), while phylogenetic trees were built in CLCbio workbench. Expanded clones were defined as having at least 8 unique UMIs, based on coefficient-of-variation modelling across technical triplicates. TCRdb redid the processing of the public reads, applying fastp at Q25 and MiXCR, and retained in-frame beta chains. Each entry merges the rows of one CDR3 protein and shows their most common DNA and genes. TCRdb, not the original authors, processed these V and J calls. This sample lists about 33,000 distinct CDR3 sequences; about 1.6% were detected once. The top ten clonotypes cover around 9% of the sample.

Unsorted PBMC libraries were generated from 2 million PBMCs stored in RNAlater at -80 °C until RNA extraction. The multiple sclerosis patients were enrolled in a US clinical protocol that used magnetic resonance imaging to evaluate disease progression. Peripheral blood underwent Ficoll-Hypaque density gradient centrifugation to isolate PBMCs, which were then cryopreserved in liquid nitrogen. The source of the sample is a study of neurological immune-mediated disorders (dated by TCRdb to the late 2010s). Some background on the complete study: Of the roughly 35 multiple sclerosis patients, about 31 had relapsing-remitting MS and 3 had secondary progressive MS. Peripheral blood TCR-beta repertoires from patients with HTLV-I-associated myelopathy (HAM/TSP), patients with multiple sclerosis, and healthy controls were compared in the study using UMI-based sequencing. Longitudinal samples, technical triplicates and paired sorted CD4+ and CD8+ T-cell subsets, alongside PBMC samples, were included among the roughly 100 TCR-beta libraries. Of the roughly 71 subjects in the cohort, roughly 14 were HAM/TSP patients, some 35 were multiple sclerosis patients, and 20 were healthy controls. The research as a whole found: Phylogenetic analysis grouped repertoires from 18 of 34 MS patients into a cluster of related CDR3 sequences, suggesting a possible repertoire-level signature. TCR clonal expansion was greatest in HAM/TSP patients and smallest in MS patients, who ranked below even healthy controls. No identical CDR3 amino acid sequences were found to be shared among expanded clones across subjects, suggesting that TCR-beta repertoires were private in all groups. No association of the MS cluster with clinical or MRI features was observed, and the need for larger cohorts was stated by the authors.

The CDR3 has 15 amino acids, counting the end cysteine and phenylalanine. The kept DNA is CDR3 alone, 45 bases in frame from the first base. Sequences DFQATT (CDR1) and SNEGSKA (CDR2) are obtained from the germline V gene (reference sequence). The rearranged chain carries TRBV20-1 and TRBJ2-1, with 10 central nucleotides matching TRBD1. What was sequenced was PBMCs. The clonotype was recovered from a woman younger than 45 with multiple sclerosis. CDR3 protein: CRAGPGTGAYNEQFF. The nucleotides are TGCAGAGCCGGCCCCGGGACAGGGGCCTACAATGAGCAGTTCTTC.